This TCR beta chain was profiled in a study of T cells in Graves' hyperthyroidism and ophthalmopathy (dated by TCRdb to about 2019). In terms of the full investigation: Peripheral blood samples were taken at initial diagnosis, before any treatment was given. To identify distinguishing TCR V-J signatures, a discovery cohort of 90 to 100 patients was used, comprising 40 to 45 with Graves' ophthalmopathy and around 60 with stable Graves' hyperthyroidism. Prospective prediction of ophthalmopathy was tested in an independent validation cohort consisting of fewer than 20 hyperthyroidism patients and some 16 patients who later progressed to ophthalmopathy. The 100 discovery patients were divided at random into training and test sets in a 7:3 ratio. The study also compared thyroid tissue and blood T-cell repertoires from 6 or 7 Graves' hyperthyroidism patients. After blood sampling, hyperthyroidism patients were treated with methimazole at a starting dose of 30 mg daily, and ophthalmopathy patients were treated with high-dose intravenous methylprednisolone. TCR Vbeta CDR3 sequencing of approximately 140 peripheral blood samples (around 45 ophthalmopathy, under 80 hyperthyroidism and roughly 17 progressor patients) is reported in the paper.

Graves' hyperthyroidism was defined as stable when no progression to ophthalmopathy occurred over 18 months of follow-up. Hyperthyroidism patients were aged 18 to 65 years and newly diagnosed, with disease duration of less than 2 months. Any patient with an uncontrolled infection, another autoimmune disease, pregnancy or lactation was excluded. Diagnoses were established on the basis of clinical symptoms, serum thyroxine and TRAb, thyroid ultrasound, and orbital computed tomography. Ficoll-Paque density gradient centrifugation was used to isolate PBMCs from under 11 ml of fresh peripheral blood. Trizol reagent was used to extract total RNA, and RNA quality was then checked on an Agilent 2100 Bioanalyzer. The study at large found these results: Blood samples also contained most of the expanded thyroid clonotypes (frequency above 0.001), which suggests that blood repertoires may reflect thyroid immune responses. During validation, the model predicted progression to ophthalmopathy a median of around six months ahead of onset, with approximately 71% sensitivity and 72.22% specificity. Sample size was not statistically predetermined, and investigators were not blinded to group allocation. In cross-validation, a model built on a 13 V-J signature told ophthalmopathy apart from stable hyperthyroidism with just under 90% sensitivity and roughly 81% specificity, and in testing the same model reached 80%/75%.

As encoded in the germline V gene, CDR1 is ENHRY while CDR2 is SYGVKD. The CDR3 measures 15 amino acids from cysteine to phenylalanine. The only DNA kept is the CDR3, 45 bases in frame from the first base. V lost 6 bases and J lost 9 bases; the stretch between them is 23 bases long. As concerns this clonotype: Its antigen target is currently unknown. The input lacks base qualities; no much larger clone sits a single base away.

TCR beta CDR3 regions were amplified from RNA transcripts. For the first round of RT-PCR on the TCR CDR3, the HTBI primer set was used together with the Qiagen OneStep RT-PCR kit. The libraries were constructed in a second round of multiplex PCR and then size-selected and purified. Paired-end sequencing of the libraries was performed with 100 bp reads on an Illumina HiSeq2000. In the original analysis: SOAPnuke was used to process the raw data, removing reads that contained adapters or uncalled bases, had a mean Phred below 15, or lacked an exact match to the constant primer or identifier. High-quality paired reads were merged with COPE v1.2.5, and unique nucleotide sequences were defined as clonotypes. Clonotypes were aligned to IMGT TRBV, TRBD and TRBJ reference segments using MiTCR v1.1. Only V-J combinations with frequency above 0.0001, covering approximately 99% of repertoires, were analysed. A TCS score was defined as the ratio of F50 (clonal expansion) to E x V (chaos), with BLOSUM62-based TCRdist applied between CDR3 peptides within each V-J. Welch's t-statistics and random forest reduced fewer than 550 V-J features to 13, which were used in a naive Bayes classifier (R e1071). The Morisita-Horn index was used to measure how similar the thyroid and blood repertoires were. TCRdb reran the public reads through fastp at Q25 and MiXCR, keeping productive beta chains. CDR3 protein duplicates are merged, each entry listing the most common genes and DNA. The V and J calls follow TCRdb's processing rather than the paper's. A total of hundreds of thousands of distinct CDR3 sequences appear in this sample, around 40% of them only once. The ten largest clones capture 30% to 40% of the sample.

What was sequenced was blood. This TCR was sampled from a woman between 40 and 55 years old with Graves' hyperthyroidism. The rearranged segments are TRBV10-3 and TRBJ2-5, and possibly TRBD1, on 6 matching bases. This receptor carries the CDR3 CAISPSGVGNQPQYF. The DNA reads TGTGCCATCAGCCCCTCAGGGGTGGGCAATCAGCCCCAGTACTTC.